The rows below give T cell receptor beta chains drawn from one sample of a study of T cell responses to AZD1222 COVID-19 vaccine. Profiled with immunoSEQ multiplex PCR; TCRdb holds only in-frame clones, not every one. The repertoire has about 120,000 clones, about 89% of them found once; the top ten carry approximately 12%. Specimen: peripheral blood, collected on day 0 of MenACWY control vaccination. The receptors were sampled from an adult in good health. Both conserved end residues are part of each CDR3. The order of the fields is D gene, clone size, V gene, J gene, CDR3 DNA, CDR3 protein. The D gene is left open where the match is weak. Expanded clones are given a class, and other clones once, few, many or no size at all.

-	-	TRBV2	TRBJ1-5	TGTGCCAGCAGTGATCAGGGTATACAGCCCCAGCATTTT	CASSDQGIQPQHF
-	-	TRBV14	TRBJ2-1	TGTGCCAGCAGCCAGGAACAACGGTGGGATGAGCAGTTCTTC	CASSQEQRWDEQFF
TRBD2	-	TRBV9	TRBJ2-2	TGTGCCAGCAGCGTAATGACTAGCGGGAACACCGGGGAGCTGTTTTTT	CASSVMTSGNTGELFF
-	-	TRBV19	TRBJ1-2	TGTGCCAGTAGTACACAGGAGGGGTATGGCTACACCTTC	CASSTQEGYGYTF
TRBD2	few	TRBV6-4	TRBJ2-1	TGTGCCAGCAGTGACACGGGACTAGCGGGAGTCAATGAGCAGTTCTTC	CASSDTGLAGVNEQFF
TRBD2	few	TRBV6-5	TRBJ2-1	TGTGCCAGCACCGCCGCGGGGGGGGAATACAATGAGCAGTTCTTC	CASTAAGGEYNEQFF
-	-	TRBV27	TRBJ1-2	TGTGCCAGCAGTTTATTTGGGGGAGGCCATGGCTACACCTTC	CASSLFGGGHGYTF
TRBD1	-	TRBV6-5	TRBJ2-2	TGTGCCAGCAGGACGGGACAGGGGGAGGCCGGGGAGCTGTTTTTT	CASRTGQGEAGELFF
-	-	TRBV13	TRBJ1-3	TGTGCCAGCAGCTTTCGGACAAGCTCTGGAAACACCATATATTTT	CASSFRTSSGNTIYF
-	-	TRBV11-2	TRBJ2-1	TGTGCCATTACCCGGAGGGTTCAGTCCTACAATGAGCAGTTCTTC	CAITRRVQSYNEQFF
TRBD2	once	TRBV11-3	TRBJ2-1	TGTGCCAGCAGCTCGAGAGGACTAGCGGGTTACAATGAGCAGTTCTTC	CASSSRGLAGYNEQFF
-	-	TRBV5-1	TRBJ2-1	TGCGCCAGCAGCTTGGGGGGGAATGAGCAGTTCTTC	CASSLGGNEQFF
TRBD2	-	TRBV6-6	TRBJ2-7	TGTGCCAGCGTAGGCTCTAGCGGGAGGTACGAGCAGTACTTC	CASVGSSGRYEQYF
-	-	TRBV2	TRBJ1-5	TGTGCCAGCACATGGACAGAAAGTCAGCCCCAGCATTTT	CASTWTESQPQHF
TRBD1	-	TRBV10-3	TRBJ1-5	TGTGCCATCAGAACAGGGGGACGTCAGCCCCAGCATTTT	CAIRTGGRQPQHF
-	once	TRBV24-1	TRBJ1-5	TGTGCCACCAGTGATTTGCATAGCAATCAGCCCCAGCATTTT	CATSDLHSNQPQHF
TRBD1	-	TRBV11-2	TRBJ1-1	TGTGCCAGCAGCCAGACAGGGGGAGGAACTGAAGCTTTCTTT	CASSQTGGGTEAFF
TRBD1	-	TRBV30	TRBJ2-7	TGTGCCGGGACCTCCGGGACAGGGGGGGCCTACGAGCAGTACTTC	CAGTSGTGGAYEQYF
-	-	TRBV11-2	TRBJ2-1	TGTGCCAGCAGCTTAGATCGGCAGAGCGGGTCTCTAACGACTGAGCAGTTCTTC	CASSLDRQSGSLTTEQFF
-	-	TRBV2	TRBJ2-7	TGTGCCAGCACCCGGGCCTACGAGCAGTACTTC	CASTRAYEQYF
-	-	TRBV7-9	TRBJ2-2	TGTGCCAGCAGCTTGGGTCTCGCAGGAAGCCGCACCGGGGAGCTGTTTTTT	CASSLGLAGSRTGELFF
-	-	TRBV12-3/TRBV12-4	TRBJ1-1	TGTGCCAGCAGTTTGGACGGTGCGTCTGAAGCTTTCTTT	CASSLDGASEAFF
-	-	TRBV27	TRBJ2-7	TGTGCCAGCAGTCCTGGCGGGACAGTGTACGAGCAGTACTTC	CASSPGGTVYEQYF
-	-	TRBV25-1	TRBJ1-3	TGTGCCAGCAGAACTACCGGGGGCAAGGGAAACACCATATATTTT	CASRTTGGKGNTIYF
-	-	TRBV19	TRBJ1-4	TGTGCCAGTATAACGGGGGCTACCCCCCCTAATGAAAAACTGTTTTTT	CASITGATPPNEKLFF
TRBD1	-	TRBV4-1	TRBJ2-5	TGCGCCAGCAGCCAAGGGGACAGACTACAACAAGAGACCCAGTACTTC	CASSQGDRLQQETQYF
-	-	TRBV6-5	TRBJ1-3	TGTGCCAGCGGCAGGACAGCACCCTCTGGAAACACCATATATTTT	CASGRTAPSGNTIYF
-	once	TRBV30	TRBJ2-3	TGTGCCGGGTCGACTAGCACAGATACGCAGTATTTT	CAGSTSTDTQYF
TRBD2	-	TRBV10-1	TRBJ2-5	TGCGCCAGCACCCAAGTAGCGGGAAGGGAGACCCAGTACTTC	CASTQVAGRETQYF
TRBD2	-	TRBV7-9	TRBJ2-1	TGTGCCAGCAGCTTAGCCCCACTAGCGGGAGTTGCCTACAATGAGCAGTTCTTC	CASSLAPLAGVAYNEQFF
TRBD2	-	TRBV5-1	TRBJ2-1	TGCGCCAGCAGCGCGGGACTAGCGGGAGTCGATGAGCAGTTCTTC	CASSAGLAGVDEQFF
TRBD1	-	TRBV29-1	TRBJ2-1	TGCAGCGGGGGACAGGGCACCCGGTATGAGCAGTTCTTC	CSGGQGTRYEQFF
-	-	TRBV4-3	TRBJ2-7	TGCGCCAGCAGCCAAGACAGGGGAAACGAGCAGTACTTC	CASSQDRGNEQYF
-	-	TRBV30	TRBJ2-2	TGTGCCTGGAGGACTGACGGGGAGCTGTTTTTT	CAWRTDGELFF
-	-	TRBV6-5	TRBJ1-2	TGTGCCAGCAGGTTCAGGGGCTACACCTTC	CASRFRGYTF
-	-	TRBV25-1	TRBJ1-1	TGTGCCAGCAGTGACTCCCAGGGGAACACTGAAGCTTTCTTT	CASSDSQGNTEAFF
TRBD1	-	TRBV5-1	TRBJ2-2	TGCGCCAGCAGCGGAGGGACAGGGTTTACCGGGGAGCTGTTTTTT	CASSGGTGFTGELFF
-	-	TRBV7-7	TRBJ1-1	TGTGCCAGCAGCCCGGGGGAGAACACTGAAGCTTTCTTT	CASSPGENTEAFF
TRBD1	-	TRBV2	TRBJ1-6	TGTGCCAGCAGTCTACAGGGGGCTGGGAATTCACCCCTCCACTTT	CASSLQGAGNSPLHF
-	-	TRBV9	TRBJ2-1	TGTGCCAGCAGCGTAGGAGGAGGGACCACTAATGAGCAGTTCTTC	CASSVGGGTTNEQFF
-	-	TRBV7-9	TRBJ1-5	TGTGCCAGCACCGCGTCAGGGGACAATCAGCCCCAGCATTTT	CASTASGDNQPQHF
-	-	TRBV2	TRBJ1-2	TGTGCCAGCAGTTCTTTACAGGGCCCCTTCCGCTACACCTTC	CASSSLQGPFRYTF
TRBD1	-	TRBV3-1/TRBV3-2	TRBJ1-5	TGTGCCAGCAGCCTCGGGGACAGGGGGAATCAGCCCCAGCATTTT	CASSLGDRGNQPQHF
TRBD1	-	TRBV5-1	TRBJ2-1	TGCGCCAGCAGGTCGGACAGGCCGGCTGAGCAGTTCTTC	CASRSDRPAEQFF
TRBD1	once	TRBV29-1	TRBJ1-1	TGCAGCGGACAGGGAATGAACACTGAAGCTTTCTTT	CSGQGMNTEAFF
TRBD2	-	TRBV7-7	TRBJ2-2	TGTGCCAGCAGCTTGCGTGCTAGCGGGAACACCGGGGAGCTGTTTTTT	CASSLRASGNTGELFF
-	-	TRBV28	TRBJ1-2	TGTGCCAGCAGACAAGACGGCACAAACTATGGCTACACCTTC	CASRQDGTNYGYTF
TRBD2	-	TRBV9	TRBJ2-7	TGTGCCAGCAGCCCAGTAGCGGGAGACTACGAGCAGTACTTC	CASSPVAGDYEQYF
-	-	TRBV29-1	TRBJ1-2	TGCAGCGCCGAGGGGACTTCAAGAGCGGGCTACACCTTC	CSAEGTSRAGYTF
-	-	TRBV5-6	TRBJ2-1	TGTGCCAGCAGCTGGGACGTATCGTCCTACAATGAGCAGTTCTTC	CASSWDVSSYNEQFF
-	-	TRBV3-1/TRBV3-2	TRBJ1-1	TGTGCCAGCAGCCAAGATGGCGGGAACACTGAAGCTTTCTTT	CASSQDGGNTEAFF
-	-	TRBV12-5	TRBJ2-1	TGTGCTAGTGGTTTGCCACGGGGAAGGGAGAGCAATGAGCAGTTCTTC	CASGLPRGRESNEQFF
TRBD2	-	TRBV11-2	TRBJ2-5	TGTGCCAGCAGCTTGCTAGCGGAAGAGACCCAGTACTTC	CASSLLAEETQYF
-	once	TRBV10-3	TRBJ1-5	TGTGCCATCAGTGAGGGGTTGAATCAGCCCCAGCATTTT	CAISEGLNQPQHF